Reported below is one T cell receptor (beta chain). Its antigen is undetermined. The template was genomic DNA from peripheral blood, not RNA. This entry belongs to a study of T cell repertoires in aging, cancer and after chemotherapy. General observations from the study: Age-matched healthy donors had significantly more diverse, less clonal blood TCR repertoires than untreated cancer patients.

V shed 4 bases and J 3 bases; nucleotides not matched to a gene: 9. Germline V lookup: CDR1 MNHEY, CDR2 SVGAGI. This CDR3 has 16 amino acids. A mixed TRB-A/B primer pool amplified rearranged TRB by multiplex touch-down PCR. TCRdb recomputed calls from the multiplex PCR reads with MiXCR, one row per CDR3 protein. The profile shows more than 9,000 distinct CDR3 sequences, approximately 30% of them singletons. This rearrangement joins TRBV6-5 to TRBJ2-7; TRBD1 agrees at 10 bases. This TCR came from a human donor in good health. The sequenced sample consisted of blood. The CDR3: CASSSRGTGAYYEQYF. The CDR3 DNA sequence: TGTGCCAGCAGTTCTCGGGGGACAGGGGCTTACTACGAGCAGTACTTC.